What follows are 3 T cell receptor beta chains derived from one specimen sequenced in a study of identical twins' blood T cells. TCRdb independently ran MiXCR on the 5' RACE reads; one entry per CDR3 protein. The sample yields 300,000 to 450,000 distinct CDR3 sequences, 28% seen once. The sequenced sample was PBMCs. The receptors shown here come from a woman between 18 and 55 years old in good health.

The V and J genes are TRBV27 and TRBJ2-3, with 7 bases identical to TRBD2. J was trimmed by 3 bases and V by 4 bases; bases with no gene match: 4. CDR1 and CDR2 (germline): MNHEY, SMNVEV (reference sequence). The length of the CDR3 is 14 residues. The chain's CDR3 is CASSYQRGTDTQYF. CDR3 coding DNA: TGTGCCAGCAGTTATCAGCGGGGAACAGATACGCAGTATTTT.

As for this clonotype: Its ends do not fully match the called genes, so a read error is possible. The V and J genes are TRBV19 and TRBJ1-5; maybe TRBD1 (5 bases). Germline V gives CDR1 LNHDA, CDR2 SQIVND (reference sequence). There are 14 residues in the CDR3. Written as DNA, the CDR3 is TGTGGCAGTAGTATGCCACAGGAAAATCAGCCCCAGCATTTT. Its protein is CGSSMPQENQPQHF. Supplemented by reference TRBV19 and TRBJ1-5, the full variable domain reads DGGITQSPKYLFRKEGQNVTLSCEQNLNHDAMYWYRQDPGQGLRLIYYSQIVNDFQKGDIAEGYSVSREKKESFPLTVTSAQKNPTAFYLCGSSMPQENQPQHFGDGTRLSIL.

The genes are TRBV19 and TRBJ1-2; D is uncertain. The V gene's germline CDR1 is LNHDA and CDR2 SQIVND (reference sequence). The CDR3 totals 12 residues. V was shortened by 1 base and J by 6 bases, with 6 bases between the two germline ends. This chain's CDR3 is CASSIVGDGYTF. In DNA, the CDR3 is TGTGCCAGTAGTATAGTCGGGGATGGCTACACCTTC. Supplemented by reference TRBV19 and TRBJ1-2, the full variable domain reads DGGITQSPKYLFRKEGQNVTLSCEQNLNHDAMYWYRQDPGQGLRLIYYSQIVNDFQKGDIAEGYSVSREKKESFPLTVTSAQKNPTAFYLCASSIVGDGYTFGSGTRLTVV.